These 9 T cell receptor beta chains came from one sample sequenced in a study of cytomegalovirus exposure and HLA in healthy donors. PCR involved 60 Vbeta and 13 Jbeta primers. Some clones are missing from TCRdb's copy, which holds only in-frame ones; the method was immunoSEQ multiplex PCR. This sample carries 200,000 to 250,000 clones, about 81% of them seen once, and the ten largest clones take 2.7%. Sequencing was carried out using PBMCs. The receptors shown here come from a woman between 40 and 50 years old in good health and CMV-seronegative.

This clone was detected only a few times. This rearrangement joins TRBV15 to TRBJ1-1; D not certain. Germline lookup yields CDR1 LNHNV and CDR2 YYDKDF (reference sequence). V was cut by 0 bases and J by 7 bases, with 12 bases left in between. The CDR3 is 14 residues long. The CDR3 is CATSRDFGRVEAFF. The DNA of the CDR3 is TGTGCCACCAGCAGAGATTTTGGTCGGGTTGAAGCTTTCTTT.

This chain joins TRBV30 and TRBJ1-6, with 10 bases lining up with TRBD1. Germline trimming cut 7 bases from V and 9 bases from J; bases unmatched to any gene: 6. The germline gives CDR1 GTSNPN, CDR2 SVGIG (reference sequence). This CDR3 has 13 amino acids. The DNA of the CDR3 is TGTGCCTCCTCCGGGACAGGGGCTTCACCCCTCCACTTT. It yields the protein CASSGTGASPLHF.

The genes are TRBV30 and TRBJ1-2; 9 bases are a match to TRBD1. The trim removed 0 bases at V and 8 bases at J, leaving 7 bases unmatched. Germline-derived CDR1 and CDR2 are GTSNPN and SVGIG (reference sequence). This CDR3 has 14 residues. CDR3: CAWSVDRGVAGYTF. The CDR3 nucleotides read TGTGCCTGGAGTGTAGACAGGGGGGTAGCCGGCTACACCTTC.

The chain combines TRBV4-1 with TRBJ2-7, with D hard to call. The CDR3 length is 16 residues. CDR1 is MGHRA, CDR2 YSYEKL, per germline. V was clipped by 0 bases and J by 0 bases, with 12 bases between them. The CDR3 reads CASSQDRAPSSYEQYF. CDR3 nucleotide sequence: TGCGCCAGCAGCCAAGATCGAGCGCCGAGCTCCTACGAGCAGTACTTC.

CDR3 amino acids: CAWSVNTYEQYF. The CDR3 DNA reads as TGTGCCTGGAGTGTTAATACCTACGAGCAGTACTTC. The chain has TRBV30 and TRBJ2-7, with no clear D. Germline V lookup: CDR1 GTSNPN, CDR2 SVGIG (reference sequence). Trimming cost V 0 bases and J 2 bases, with 5 bases left between them. The CDR3 length is 12 residues.

The rearrangement uses TRBV6-1 and TRBJ1-3; TRBD1 aligns across 11 bases. From germline, CDR1 is MNHNS and CDR2 SASEGT. CDR3 length equals 17 residues. After removal of 4 bases from V and 4 bases from J, the junction contained 9 bases not matched to a gene. CDR3 DNA sequence: TGTGCCAGCAGTGGTCCGGGACAGGGGGAATACGGAAACACCATATATTTT. This gives the protein CASSGPGQGEYGNTIYF.

This sequence joins TRBV25-1 and TRBJ2-6; 7 bases are shared with TRBD1. Per the germline V gene, CDR1 is MGHDK and CDR2 is SYGVNS. CDR3 length equals 18 residues. J was trimmed by 2 bases and V by 5 bases; bases with no gene match: 12. CDR3 sequence: CASSNPGTAPAGANVLTF. The CDR3 DNA reads as TGTGCCAGCAGTAACCCCGGGACAGCCCCTGCTGGGGCCAACGTCCTGACTTTC.

In its sample, this clone was seen once. V is TRBV19 and J is TRBJ2-1; 7 nucleotides match TRBD2. V lost 3 bases, J lost 7 bases, and 3 bases stayed unmatched. This CDR3 comprises 13 residues. The germline V gene encodes CDR1 LNHDA and CDR2 SQIVND (reference sequence). The CDR3 nucleotides read TGTGCCAGTAGTATGACTAGCTTAAATGAGCAGTTCTTC. This gives the protein CASSMTSLNEQFF.

The chain couples TRBV11-3 to TRBJ1-1; D call uncertain. Germline V gene lookup returns CDR1 SGHNT and CDR2 YENEEA. The CDR3 loop spans 14 amino acids. The V gene lost 4 bases and the J gene lost 2 bases, with 11 bases spanning the gap. CDR3 coding DNA: TGTGCCAGCAGCTACCGCGAGAAAAACACTGAAGCTTTCTTT. Its translation: CASSYREKNTEAFF.